This T cell receptor beta chain was recovered during a study of blood T cell repertoires in COVID-19. Background on the study: Samples representing acute and convalescent COVID-19 were sourced from the United States, Italy and Spain.

Trimming removed 0 bases from V and 4 bases from J; junction bases left unmatched: 7. The germline gives CDR1 LGHDT, CDR2 YNNKEL (reference sequence). This CDR3 contains 17 residues. Methods used by the authors: Nucleated cell counts were estimated from reference gene primer amplification. TCRdb's table, derived via immunoSEQ multiplex PCR, lists solely in-frame clones and lacks some. The V and J calls and clone size were taken over from that table, and D and trimming were inferred from the DNA. Of hundreds of thousands of clones detected, about 88% appear once; the ten largest clones hold under 2.5%.

Sequenced material: peripheral blood. The chain uses TRBV3-1 (or the pseudogene TRBV3-2) and TRBJ2-3; TRBD1 agrees at 10 bases. The source is a woman between 35 and 50 years old who had recovered from COVID-19. CDR3 loop: CASSQDFRTGGADTQYF. CDR3 nucleotides: TGTGCCAGCAGCCAAGATTTTCGGACAGGGGGTGCAGATACGCAGTATTTT.